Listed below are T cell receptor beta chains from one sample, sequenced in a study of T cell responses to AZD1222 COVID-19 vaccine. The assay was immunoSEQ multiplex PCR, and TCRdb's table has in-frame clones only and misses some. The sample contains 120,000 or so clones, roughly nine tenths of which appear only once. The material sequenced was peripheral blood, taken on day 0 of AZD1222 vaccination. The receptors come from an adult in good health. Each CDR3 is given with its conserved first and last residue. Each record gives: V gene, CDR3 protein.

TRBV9,CASSSRTSSYYNEQFF
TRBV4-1,CASSHIAGGYTF
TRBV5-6,CASSYGGGGGYEQYF
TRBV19,CASSMRGGENSPLHF
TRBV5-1,CASSLGRGMGNEQFF
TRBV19,CASTHAGNEQFF
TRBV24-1,CATSDSDNEQFF
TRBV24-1,CATSDFPGTAGTEQYF
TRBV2,CASSGEIGGETQYF
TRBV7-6,CASSFFFGGGTNSYEQYF
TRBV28,CASGSGANTDTQYF
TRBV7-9,CASSLGGRGYEQYF
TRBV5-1,CASSLGVGVNTEAFF
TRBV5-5,CASRSGQGTSGSNEQYF
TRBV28,CASSFRDRGIKYNEQFF
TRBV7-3,CASSLTGPVTDTQYF
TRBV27,CASVTLASPYEQYF
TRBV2,CASSDVEADEQYF
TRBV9,CASSELPGSYEQYF
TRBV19,CASSIVPTGGFVIEKLFF
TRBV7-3,CASSDGLAGSGANVLTF
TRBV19,CASSIGQGSNQPQHF
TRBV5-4,CASSLQGAVEKLFF
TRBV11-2,CASSAGTYTDTQYF
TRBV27,CASSSPAYEQYF
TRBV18,CASSREVPVLAKNIQYF
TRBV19,CASSPRKYEKLFF
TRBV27,CASSVDRGRPNYGYTF